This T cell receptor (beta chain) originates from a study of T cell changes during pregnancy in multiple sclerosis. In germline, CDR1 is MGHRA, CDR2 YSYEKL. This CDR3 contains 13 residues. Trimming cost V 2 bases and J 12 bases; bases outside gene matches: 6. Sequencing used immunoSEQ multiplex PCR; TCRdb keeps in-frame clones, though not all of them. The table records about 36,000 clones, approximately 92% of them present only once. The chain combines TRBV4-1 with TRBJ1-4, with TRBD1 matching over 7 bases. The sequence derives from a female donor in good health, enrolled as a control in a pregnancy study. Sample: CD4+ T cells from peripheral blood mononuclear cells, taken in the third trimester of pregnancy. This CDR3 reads CASSQFTTGQLFF. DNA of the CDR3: TGCGCCAGCAGCCAATTTACGACAGGGCAACTGTTTTTT.